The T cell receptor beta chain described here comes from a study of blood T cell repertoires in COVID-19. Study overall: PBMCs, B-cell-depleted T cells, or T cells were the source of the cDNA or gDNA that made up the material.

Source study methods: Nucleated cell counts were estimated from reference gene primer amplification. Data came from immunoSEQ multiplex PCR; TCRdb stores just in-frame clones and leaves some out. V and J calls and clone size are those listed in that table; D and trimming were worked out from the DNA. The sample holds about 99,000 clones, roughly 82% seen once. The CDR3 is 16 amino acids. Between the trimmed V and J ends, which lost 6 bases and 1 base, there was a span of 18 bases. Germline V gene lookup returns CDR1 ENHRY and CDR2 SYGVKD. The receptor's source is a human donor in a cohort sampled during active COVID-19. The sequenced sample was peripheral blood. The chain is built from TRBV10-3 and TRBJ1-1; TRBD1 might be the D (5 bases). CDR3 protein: CAISKGGDRKNTEAFF. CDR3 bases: TGTGCCATCAGCAAGGGAGGGGACCGAAAGAACACTGAAGCTTTCTTT.